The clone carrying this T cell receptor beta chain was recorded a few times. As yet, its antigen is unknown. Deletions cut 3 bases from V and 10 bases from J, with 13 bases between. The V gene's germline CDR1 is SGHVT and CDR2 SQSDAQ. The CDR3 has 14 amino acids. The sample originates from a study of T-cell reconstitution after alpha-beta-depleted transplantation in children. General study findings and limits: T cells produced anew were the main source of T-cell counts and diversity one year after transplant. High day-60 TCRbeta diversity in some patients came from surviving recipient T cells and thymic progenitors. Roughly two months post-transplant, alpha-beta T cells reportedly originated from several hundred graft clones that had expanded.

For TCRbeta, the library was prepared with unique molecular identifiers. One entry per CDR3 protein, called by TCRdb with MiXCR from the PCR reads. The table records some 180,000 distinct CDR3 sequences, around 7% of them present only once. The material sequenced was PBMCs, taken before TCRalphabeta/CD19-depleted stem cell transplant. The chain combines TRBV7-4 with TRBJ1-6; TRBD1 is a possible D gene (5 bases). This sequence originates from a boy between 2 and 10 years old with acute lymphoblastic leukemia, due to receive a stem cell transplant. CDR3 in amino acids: CASSFDYRGSPLHF. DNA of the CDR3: TGTGCCAGCAGCTTCGACTATAGGGGCTCACCCCTCCACTTT.